This TCR beta chain was obtained from a study of T cell responses to AZD1222 COVID-19 vaccine. Study summary: Pooling was applied to second doses at about 4 or about 12 weeks. Study observations and caveats: White British ancestry dominated among donors, who included more females, and clonal diversity was possibly underestimated. Vaccine-associated CD4 TCRs ranged over spike, dominating at 160-218 and 743-854. Spike-specific TCR breadth rose after two AZD1222 doses, and depth rose as well.

Measured with immunoSEQ multiplex PCR; TCRdb has only the in-frame clones, and not every one. The data contain more than 250,000 clones, approximately 95% of them singletons. To note about this clone: The antigen remains undetermined.

CDR1 and CDR2 from the germline V gene are SGHNT and YYREEE (reference sequence). Trimming removed 1 base from V and 3 bases from J, with 8 bases in between. The CDR3 has 14 amino acids. Material: peripheral blood, obtained on day 0 of AZD1222 vaccination. The J gene is TRBJ2-1, the V gene TRBV5-4; D unresolved. This clonotype was sampled from an adult in good health. The CDR3 DNA reads TGTGCCAGCAGCTTGAATAGGGACTACAATGAGCAGTTCTTC. It specifies CASSLNRDYNEQFF. Supplemented by reference TRBV5-4 and TRBJ2-1, the full variable domain reads ETGVTQSPTHLIKTRGQQVTLRCSSQSGHNTVSWYQQALGQGPQFIFQYYREEENGRGNFPPRFSGLQFPNYSSELNVNALELDDSALYLCASSLNRDYNEQFFGPGTRLTVL.